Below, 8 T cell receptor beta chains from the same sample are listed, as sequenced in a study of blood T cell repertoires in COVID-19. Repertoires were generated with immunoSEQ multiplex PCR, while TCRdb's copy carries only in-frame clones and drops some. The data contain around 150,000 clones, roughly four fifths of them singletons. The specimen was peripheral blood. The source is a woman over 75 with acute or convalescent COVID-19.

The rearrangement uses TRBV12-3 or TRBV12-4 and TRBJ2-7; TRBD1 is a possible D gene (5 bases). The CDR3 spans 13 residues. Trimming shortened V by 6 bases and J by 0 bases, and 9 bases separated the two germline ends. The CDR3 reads CASSSDISYEQYF. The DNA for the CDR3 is TGTGCCAGCAGCTCGGACATCTCCTACGAGCAGTACTTC.

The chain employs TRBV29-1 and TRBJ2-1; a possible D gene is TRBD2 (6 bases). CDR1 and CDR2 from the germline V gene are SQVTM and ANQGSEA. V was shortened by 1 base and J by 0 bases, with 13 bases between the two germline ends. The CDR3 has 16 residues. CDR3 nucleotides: TGCAGCGTTGAAGTTCTGCGGGGTAGCTCCTACAATGAGCAGTTCTTC. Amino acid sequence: CSVEVLRGSSYNEQFF.

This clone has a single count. The CDR3 protein is CASSPPLARLNTEAFF. DNA of the CDR3: TGTGCCAGCTCACCACCTCTTGCCAGATTGAACACTGAAGCTTTCTTT. This chain uses TRBV18 with TRBJ1-1; D uncertain. The CDR3 totals 16 residues. Germline V gives CDR1 KGHSH, CDR2 LQKENI. V shed 0 bases and J shed 0 bases, with 11 bases lying between them.

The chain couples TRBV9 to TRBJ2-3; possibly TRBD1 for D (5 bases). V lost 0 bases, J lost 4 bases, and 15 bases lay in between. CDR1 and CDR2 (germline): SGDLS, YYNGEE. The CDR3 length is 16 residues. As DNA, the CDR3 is TGTGCCAGCAGCGTAGAGGGGATGATCATGGCAGATACGCAGTATTTT. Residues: CASSVEGMIMADTQYF.

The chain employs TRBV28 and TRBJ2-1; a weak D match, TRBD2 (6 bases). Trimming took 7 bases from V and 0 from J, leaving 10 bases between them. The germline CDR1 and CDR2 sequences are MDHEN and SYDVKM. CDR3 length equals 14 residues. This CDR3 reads CASTGLLSYNEQFF. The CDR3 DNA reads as TGTGCCAGCACGGGACTTCTCTCCTACAATGAGCAGTTCTTC.

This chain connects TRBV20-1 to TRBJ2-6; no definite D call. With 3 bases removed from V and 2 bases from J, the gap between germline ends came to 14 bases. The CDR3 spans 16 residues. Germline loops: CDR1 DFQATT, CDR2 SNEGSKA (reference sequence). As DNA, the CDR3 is TGCAGTGCTAGTAACCCCGGTGTACCTGGGGCCAACGTCCTGACTTTC. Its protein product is CSASNPGVPGANVLTF.

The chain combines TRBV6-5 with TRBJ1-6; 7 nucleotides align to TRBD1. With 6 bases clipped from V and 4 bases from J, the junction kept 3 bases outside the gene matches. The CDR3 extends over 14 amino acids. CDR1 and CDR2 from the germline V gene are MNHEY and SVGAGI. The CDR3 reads CASSQQGYNSPLHF. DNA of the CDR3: TGTGCCAGCAGCCAACAGGGGTATAATTCACCCCTCCACTTT.

The CDR3 nucleotides read TGTGCCAGCTCACCTGACATCTACGAGCAGTACTTC. Translating gives CASSPDIYEQYF. The chain is built from TRBV18 and TRBJ2-7; D unclear. Germline CDR1 reads KGHSH; CDR2 reads LQKENI. The CDR3 is 12 residues long. V was trimmed by 3 bases and J by 3 bases, leaving 6 bases between them.